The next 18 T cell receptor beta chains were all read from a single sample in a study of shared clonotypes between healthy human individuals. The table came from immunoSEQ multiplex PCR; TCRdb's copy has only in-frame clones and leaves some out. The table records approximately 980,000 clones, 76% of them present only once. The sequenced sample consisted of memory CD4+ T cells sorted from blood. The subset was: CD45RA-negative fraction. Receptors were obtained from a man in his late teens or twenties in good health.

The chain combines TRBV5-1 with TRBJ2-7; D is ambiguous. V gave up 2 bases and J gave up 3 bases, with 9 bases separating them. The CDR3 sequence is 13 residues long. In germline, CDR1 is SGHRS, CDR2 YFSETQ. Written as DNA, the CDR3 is TGCGCCAGCAGCTTCGGGCGAGACTACGAGCAGTACTTC. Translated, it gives CASSFGRDYEQYF.

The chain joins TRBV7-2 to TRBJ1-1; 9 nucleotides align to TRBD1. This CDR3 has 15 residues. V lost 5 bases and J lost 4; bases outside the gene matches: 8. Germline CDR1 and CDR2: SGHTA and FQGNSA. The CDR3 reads CASSPQQGAGTEAFF. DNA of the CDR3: TGTGCCAGCAGCCCGCAACAGGGGGCGGGCACTGAAGCTTTCTTT. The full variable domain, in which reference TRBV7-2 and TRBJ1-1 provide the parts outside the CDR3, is GAGVSQSPSNKVTEKGKDVELRCDPISGHTALYWYRQSLGQGLEFLIYFQGNSAPDKSGLPSDRFSAERTGGSVSTLTIQRTQQEDSAVYLCASSPQQGAGTEAFFGQGTRLTVV.

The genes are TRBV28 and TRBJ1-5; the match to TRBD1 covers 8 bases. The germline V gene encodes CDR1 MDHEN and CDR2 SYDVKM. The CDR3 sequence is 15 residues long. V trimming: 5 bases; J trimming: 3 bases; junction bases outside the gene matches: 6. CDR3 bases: TGTGCCAGCAGTCCCTTGGACAGGGACAATCAGCCCCAGCATTTT. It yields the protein CASSPLDRDNQPQHF.

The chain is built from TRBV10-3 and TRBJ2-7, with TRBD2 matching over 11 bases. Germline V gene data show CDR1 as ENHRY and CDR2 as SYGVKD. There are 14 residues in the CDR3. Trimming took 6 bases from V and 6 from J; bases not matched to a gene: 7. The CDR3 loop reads CAIRHSGGAAEQYF. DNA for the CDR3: TGTGCCATCAGACATAGCGGGGGGGCGGCCGAGCAGTACTTC.

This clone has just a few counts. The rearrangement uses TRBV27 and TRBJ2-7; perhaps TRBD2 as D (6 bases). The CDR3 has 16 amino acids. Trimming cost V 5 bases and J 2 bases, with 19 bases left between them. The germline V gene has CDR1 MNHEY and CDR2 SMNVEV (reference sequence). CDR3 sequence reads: CASSPTSNRIPYEQYF. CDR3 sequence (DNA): TGTGCCAGCAGTCCCACTAGCAATCGAATCCCCTACGAGCAGTACTTC.

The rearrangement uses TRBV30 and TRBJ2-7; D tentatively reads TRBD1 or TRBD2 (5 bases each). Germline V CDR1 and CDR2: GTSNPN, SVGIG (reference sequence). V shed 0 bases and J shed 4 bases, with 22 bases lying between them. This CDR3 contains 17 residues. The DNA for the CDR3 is TGTGCCTGGAGTGTAGGCGGGTTTGGGGACCGGAATTACGAGCAGTACTTC. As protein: CAWSVGGFGDRNYEQYF.

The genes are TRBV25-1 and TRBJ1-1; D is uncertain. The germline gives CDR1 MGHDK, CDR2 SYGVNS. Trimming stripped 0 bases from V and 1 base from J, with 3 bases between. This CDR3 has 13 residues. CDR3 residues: CASSEYQNTEAFF. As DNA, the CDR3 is TGTGCCAGCAGTGAATACCAGAACACTGAAGCTTTCTTT.

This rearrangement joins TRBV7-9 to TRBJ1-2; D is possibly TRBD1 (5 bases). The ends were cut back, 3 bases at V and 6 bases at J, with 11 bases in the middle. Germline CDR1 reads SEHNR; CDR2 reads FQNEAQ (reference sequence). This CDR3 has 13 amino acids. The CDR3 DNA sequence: TGTGCCAGCAGCTTGAGGCAGGGTCATGGCTACACCTTC. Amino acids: CASSLRQGHGYTF.

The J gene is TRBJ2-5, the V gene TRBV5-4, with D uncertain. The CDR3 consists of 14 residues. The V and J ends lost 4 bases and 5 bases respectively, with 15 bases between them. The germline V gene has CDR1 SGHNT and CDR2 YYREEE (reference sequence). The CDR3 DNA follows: TGTGCCAGCAGCACCGGTACCGAGCAGGAGACCCAGTACTTC. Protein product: CASSTGTEQETQYF.

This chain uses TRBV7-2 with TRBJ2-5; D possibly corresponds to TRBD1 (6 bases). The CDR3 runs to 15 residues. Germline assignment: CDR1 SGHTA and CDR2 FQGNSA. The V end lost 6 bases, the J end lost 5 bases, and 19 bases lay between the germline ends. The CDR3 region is CASRIVGGWRETQYF. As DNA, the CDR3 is TGTGCCAGCAGAATAGTTGGGGGCTGGAGGGAGACCCAGTACTTC.

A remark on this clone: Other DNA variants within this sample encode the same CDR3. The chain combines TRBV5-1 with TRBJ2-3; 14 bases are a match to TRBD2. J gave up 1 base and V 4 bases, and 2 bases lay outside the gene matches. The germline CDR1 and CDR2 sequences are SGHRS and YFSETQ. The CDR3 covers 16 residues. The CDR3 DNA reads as TGCGCCAGCAGCCCGGGACTAGCGGGAGGCACAGATACGCAGTATTTT. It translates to CASSPGLAGGTDTQYF.

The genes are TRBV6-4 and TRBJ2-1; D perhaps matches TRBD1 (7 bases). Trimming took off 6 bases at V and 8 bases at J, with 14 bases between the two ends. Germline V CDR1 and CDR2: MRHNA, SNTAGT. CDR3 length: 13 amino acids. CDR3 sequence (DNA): TGTGCCAGCAGCCTCGGCAGGGGGGATGAGCAGTTCTTC. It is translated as CASSLGRGDEQFF.

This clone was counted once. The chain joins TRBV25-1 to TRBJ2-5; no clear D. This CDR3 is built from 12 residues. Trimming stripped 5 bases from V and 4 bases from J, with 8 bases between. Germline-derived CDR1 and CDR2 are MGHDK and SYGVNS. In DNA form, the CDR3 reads TGTGCCAGCAGTACCACAGCAGAGACCCAGTACTTC. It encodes CASSTTAETQYF.

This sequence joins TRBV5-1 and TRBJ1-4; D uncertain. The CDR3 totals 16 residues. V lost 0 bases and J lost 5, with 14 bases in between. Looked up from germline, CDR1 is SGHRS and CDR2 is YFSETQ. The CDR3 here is CASSLAEWVFNEKLFF. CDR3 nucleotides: TGCGCCAGCAGCTTGGCCGAGTGGGTTTTCAATGAAAAACTGTTTTTT.

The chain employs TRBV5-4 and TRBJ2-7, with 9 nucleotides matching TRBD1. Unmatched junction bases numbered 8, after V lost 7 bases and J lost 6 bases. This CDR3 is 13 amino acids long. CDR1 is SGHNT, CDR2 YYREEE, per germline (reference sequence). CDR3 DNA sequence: TGTGCCAGCCGTGGGACAGGGAACCCCGAGCAGTACTTC. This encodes CASRGTGNPEQYF.

CDR3 DNA sequence: TGTGCCAGCAGTTACTCGGAAATAGCGGGAAACATTCAGTACTTC. It specifies CASSYSEIAGNIQYF. The chain combines TRBV6-6 with TRBJ2-4; TRBD2 aligns across 7 bases. J gave up 6 bases and V 0 bases, and 5 bases lay outside the gene matches. The germline CDR1 and CDR2 sequences are MNHNY and SVGAGI (reference sequence). The CDR3 consists of 15 residues.

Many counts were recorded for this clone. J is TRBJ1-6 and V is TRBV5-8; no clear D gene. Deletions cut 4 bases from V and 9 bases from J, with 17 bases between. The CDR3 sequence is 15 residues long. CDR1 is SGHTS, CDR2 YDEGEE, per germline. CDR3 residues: CASSPPRGGRSPLHF. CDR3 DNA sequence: TGTGCCAGCAGCCCCCCTAGAGGAGGACGTTCACCCCTCCACTTT. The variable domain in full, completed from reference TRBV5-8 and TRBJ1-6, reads EAGVTQSPTHLIKTRGQQATLRCSPISGHTSVYWYQQALGLGLQFLLWYDEGEERNRGNFPPRFSGRQFPNYSSELNVNALELEDSALYLCASSPPRGGRSPLHFGNGTRLTVT.

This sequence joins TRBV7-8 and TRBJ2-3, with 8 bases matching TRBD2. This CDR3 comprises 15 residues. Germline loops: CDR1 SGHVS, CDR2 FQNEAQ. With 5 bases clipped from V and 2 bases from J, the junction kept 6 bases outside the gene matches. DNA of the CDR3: TGTGCCAGCAGCCCGGGGGGGGCCCTCACAGATACGCAGTATTTT. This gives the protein CASSPGGALTDTQYF.